This entry lists 22 T cell receptor beta chains sequenced from one sample in a study of T cells in Graves' hyperthyroidism and ophthalmopathy. Amplification of TCR beta CDR3 regions used RNA as the template. RT-PCR in the first round (using the HTBI primer set) targeted the TCR CDR3. TCRdb ran MiXCR on the multiplex PCR reads and lists one entry per CDR3 protein. The sample includes roughly 500,000 distinct CDR3 sequences, approximately 25% of them seen just once. The sequenced sample consisted of blood. These receptors originate from a woman under 40 with Graves' ophthalmopathy.

This clonotype was picked up many times. The CDR3 spells CASSRGLGQETQYF. CDR3 coding DNA: TGTGCCAGCAGCCGTGGACTAGGCCAAGAGACCCAGTACTTC. The chain combines TRBV12-3 or TRBV12-4 with TRBJ2-5; 7 bases align to TRBD2. V shed 6 bases, J shed 1 base, and the junction held 5 bases outside the gene matches. This CDR3 has 14 amino acids.

The V and J genes are TRBV12-3 or TRBV12-4 and TRBJ1-3; D is unresolved. CDR3 length: 14 residues. V shed 7 bases and J shed 4 bases, with 14 bases lying between them. The CDR3 nucleotides are TGTGCCAGCAAGACCGGACGGAGGGGAAACACCATATATTTT. It encodes CASKTGRRGNTIYF.

The table lists this clonotype with many counts. J is TRBJ2-7 and V is TRBV6-5, with D perhaps matching TRBD2 (6 bases). V gave up 0 bases and J gave up 7 bases, with 16 bases separating them. CDR3 length: 15 amino acids. Germline-derived CDR1 and CDR2 are MNHEY and SVGAGI. CDR3 in amino acids: CASSYSLGGAGEQYF. In DNA form, the CDR3 reads TGTGCCAGCAGTTACTCGCTGGGAGGAGCTGGGGAGCAGTACTTC.

The table lists this clonotype with many counts. The J gene is TRBJ2-4, the V gene TRBV12-3 or TRBV12-4, with D perhaps TRBD1 (6 bases). This CDR3 has 11 amino acids. V was shortened by 6 bases and J by 8 bases, with 8 bases between the two germline ends. CDR3 residues: CASRGTHIQYF. The DNA for the CDR3 is TGTGCCAGCAGGGGGACACACATTCAGTACTTC.

This clonotype was seen at least ten times. The chain joins TRBV5-1 to TRBJ1-2; D gene uncertain. This CDR3 comprises 13 residues. Trimming took off 0 bases at V and 6 bases at J, with 9 bases between the two ends. Germline V gives CDR1 SGHRS, CDR2 YFSETQ. CDR3 loop: CASSLGARDGYTF. In DNA form, the CDR3 reads TGCGCCAGCAGCTTGGGGGCTCGAGATGGCTACACCTTC.

Of note for this clonotype: A clone one base away is much larger, so this may be a read error. V and J are TRBV11-2 and TRBJ1-2; D ambiguous. In germline, CDR1 is SGHAT, CDR2 FQNNGV. The CDR3 sequence is 15 residues long. V lost 8 bases, J lost 0 bases, and 16 bases lay in between. The CDR3: CASCSLGQANYGYTF. The CDR3, as DNA: TGTGCCAGCTGCTCCCTCGGGCAGGCTAACTATGGCTACACCTTC. Based on the CDR3 plus reference TRBV11-2 and TRBJ1-2, the full variable domain is EAGVAQSPRYKIIEKRQSVAFWCNPISGHATLYWYQQILGQGPKLLIQFQNNGVVDDSQLPKDRFSAERLKGVDSTLKIQPAKLEDSAVYLCASCSLGQANYGYTFGSGTRLTVV.

The CDR3, as DNA: TGCAGTGCTAGAGATCGGCAGGGGAGCCACGAGCAGTACTTC. It specifies CSARDRQGSHEQYF. V usage is TRBV20-1 and J usage is TRBJ2-7, with D tentatively TRBD1 (6 bases). V was clipped by 0 bases and J by 5 bases, with 14 bases between them. Looked up from germline, CDR1 is DFQATT and CDR2 is SNEGSKA (reference sequence). The CDR3 loop spans 14 amino acids.

At least ten counts were recorded for this clonotype. The CDR3: CATGPGEETQYF. CDR3 bases: TGTGCCACCGGACCAGGGGAAGAGACCCAGTACTTC. The V gene is TRBV27, the J gene TRBJ2-5; D possibly corresponds to TRBD1 (6 bases). V lost 10 bases, J lost 3 bases, and 12 bases lay in between. CDR3 length: 12 amino acids. CDR1 MNHEY and CDR2 SMNVEV come from the germline V gene (reference sequence).

This clonotype was recorded many times. Germline is not matched at one junction end, which may reflect a read error. V gene TRBV5-1 combines with J gene TRBJ1-1; D gene uncertain. CDR3 size: 14 residues. CDR1 is SGHRS and CDR2 is YFSETQ in the germline V gene. The CDR3 DNA reads TGTGCCAGCAGCTTAGGGCTTCGGGGCACTGAAGCTTTCTTT. Its translation is CASSLGLRGTEAFF.

There are many counts of this clonotype. Written as DNA, the CDR3 is TGTGCCAGCAGTTTGGGGAAATGGGCGGACACTGAAGCTTTCTTT. Amino acids: CASSLGKWADTEAFF. The rearrangement uses TRBV28 and TRBJ1-1; D is undetermined. Germline V CDR1 and CDR2: MDHEN, SYDVKM. V was pared by 3 bases and J by 3 bases, with 14 bases between. This CDR3 has 15 amino acids.

The chain's CDR3 is CASSIGLAVPETQYF. The CDR3 DNA is TGTGCCAGCAGCATCGGACTAGCGGTGCCGGAGACCCAGTACTTC. The genes are TRBV12-3 or TRBV12-4 and TRBJ2-5; 10 bases fit TRBD2. This CDR3 is built from 15 residues. After removal of 6 bases from V and 5 bases from J, the junction contained 9 bases not matched to a gene.

This clonotype occurred many times. In nucleotides, the CDR3 is TGTGCCAGCAGCTTCGGGGACAAAAACATTCAGTACTTC. Amino acid sequence: CASSFGDKNIQYF. The chain is built from TRBV7-2 and TRBJ2-4; perhaps TRBD2 as D (5 bases). Trimming shortened V by 3 bases and J by 3 bases, and 6 bases separated the two germline ends. Germline loops: CDR1 SGHTA, CDR2 FQGNSA. The length of the CDR3 is 13 residues.

This clonotype occurred many times. The CDR3 sequence: CASSASGQGVYSNQPQHF. CDR3 sequence (DNA): TGTGCCAGTAGTGCCTCGGGACAGGGGGTGTATAGCAATCAGCCCCAGCATTTT. The chain is built from TRBV19 and TRBJ1-5, with TRBD1 matching 11 bases. The J segment lost 0 bases and the V segment lost 5 bases, leaving 9 bases of the junction unmatched. This CDR3 has 18 amino acids. In germline, CDR1 is LNHDA, CDR2 SQIVND (reference sequence).

The rearrangement joins TRBV4-3 to TRBJ2-7; TRBD1 aligns across 7 bases. Germline CDR1 LGHNA, CDR2 YSLEER. The V gene end was trimmed by 1 base and the J gene end by 3 bases; junction bases not matched to a gene: 3. The CDR3 has 14 residues. The CDR3 DNA reads as TGCGCCAGCAGCCAAGGGGCAGGGGGCTACGAGCAGTACTTC. Translation: CASSQGAGGYEQYF.

The rearrangement links TRBV12-3 or TRBV12-4 to TRBJ1-2; the match to TRBD1 covers 7 bases. V dropped 6 bases and J dropped 6; count of bases not matched to a gene: 4. The CDR3 length is 12 residues. The CDR3 DNA reads as TGTGCCAGCAGGGAGACAGGGAATGGCTACACCTTC. Amino acid sequence: CASRETGNGYTF.

The V and J genes are TRBV19 and TRBJ1-2; D not certain. This CDR3 comprises 14 residues. Germline V gene sequence: CDR1 LNHDA, CDR2 SQIVND (reference sequence). V was shortened by 7 bases and J by 0 bases, with 12 bases between the two germline ends. The CDR3 region has the DNA TGTGCCAGTACCCCGGACGTGGCTAACTATGGCTACACCTTC. This encodes CASTPDVANYGYTF.

In its sample, this clonotype was seen many times. The V call is TRBV6-1, the J call TRBJ2-3; no firm D call. The CDR3 consists of 16 residues. Trimming left V 8 bases short and J 0 bases short, with 18 bases between. Germline V lookup: CDR1 MNHNS, CDR2 SASEGT. CDR3 region: CASRGGSQTSTDTQYF. The CDR3, as DNA: TGTGCCAGCCGAGGTGGGTCCCAGACTAGCACAGATACGCAGTATTTT.

This clonotype was observed a handful of times. The J gene is TRBJ1-5, the V gene TRBV6-2 or TRBV6-3, with 7 bases aligning to TRBD1. In germline, CDR1 is MNHEY, CDR2 SVGEGT. V lost 7 bases and J lost 3; bases outside the gene matches: 21. This CDR3 has 19 amino acids. CDR3 amino acids: CASTGATGYMANDNQPQHF. The CDR3 region has the DNA TGTGCCAGCACAGGGGCGACAGGGTATATGGCGAATGACAATCAGCCCCAGCATTTT.

This clonotype was detected ten times or more. V and J are TRBV7-3 and TRBJ2-2; D possibly matches TRBD1 or TRBD2 (5 bases each). The CDR3 is made up of 15 amino acids. The V end was cut by 4 bases, the J end by 1 base, with 10 bases between. Germline V CDR1 and CDR2: SGHTA, FQGTGA. CDR3 protein: CASSYGTENTGELFF. DNA of the CDR3: TGTGCCAGCAGCTACGGGACGGAGAACACCGGGGAGCTGTTTTTT.

This clonotype was counted ten times or more. V is TRBV6-1 and J is TRBJ1-6; no firm D call. This CDR3 is 18 amino acids long. Germline loops: CDR1 MNHNS, CDR2 SASEGT. Between the trimmed V and J ends, which lost 1 base and 0 bases, there was a span of 13 bases. CDR3 loop: CASSEGGLLSSYNSPLHF. The CDR3 DNA reads TGTGCCAGCAGTGAAGGGGGTCTTTTGAGCTCCTATAATTCACCCCTCCACTTT.

CDR3 in DNA: TGTGCCAGCAGCAGTCAAGACAGGGGGGGGTACGAGCAGTACTTC. It yields the protein CASSSQDRGGYEQYF. V gene TRBV11-1 combines with J gene TRBJ2-7, with 9 bases identical to TRBD1. Looked up from germline, CDR1 is SGHAT and CDR2 is FQDESV (reference sequence). The length of the CDR3 is 15 residues. The V segment lost 5 bases and the J segment 4 bases; nucleotides outside the gene matches: 9.

This clonotype has at least ten counts. The rearrangement uses TRBV27 and TRBJ1-1; TRBD1 is a possible D gene (5 bases). The CDR3 is 15 residues long. Germline V gives CDR1 MNHEY, CDR2 SMNVEV (reference sequence). V lost 0 bases, J lost 6 bases, and 14 bases lay in between. This CDR3 reads CASSLSRGLGPEAFF. DNA for the CDR3: TGTGCCAGCAGTTTATCGAGGGGTTTGGGGCCTGAAGCTTTCTTT.